The 10 T cell receptor beta chains below were found in one sample sequenced in a study of blood T cells in healthy people across ages. It was with a sample-barcoded 5' primer and a J-beta primer mix that a second PCR of roughly 7 to 12 cycles was run. TCRdb ran MiXCR on the 5' RACE reads and lists one entry per CDR3 protein. Here the sample spans 450,000 to 650,000 distinct CDR3 sequences, around 24% being singletons. This sample was shared with a second study, whose subject was T cells of mothers and their children.

The sample comprised blood. The receptors stem from a boy under 18 in good health.

The chain couples TRBV5-1 to TRBJ2-1; tentative D call: TRBD1 (7 bases). The J call may not be correct, given that the DNA end is closer to TRBJ2-5. CDR1 and CDR2 from the germline V gene are SGHRS and YFSETQ. The length of the CDR3 is 14 residues. DNA for the CDR3: TGCGCCAGCAGCTCCAGGGGGGCTAAAGAGACCCAGTACTTC. Translated: CASSSRGAKETQYF.

V gene TRBV12-3 or TRBV12-4 combines with J gene TRBJ1-1; 10 nucleotides line up with TRBD1. This CDR3 contains 14 residues. Germline trimming cut 9 bases from V and 0 bases from J; bases unmatched to any gene: 4. CDR3 sequence (DNA): TGTGCCAGTAGACAGGGGGCAGTGAACACTGAAGCTTTCTTT. It encodes CASRQGAVNTEAFF.

This clonotype was observed a handful of times. The chain carries TRBV4-3 and TRBJ2-5; unclear D gene. The last part of the DNA fits TRBJ2-7 better; the J call may be wrong. Germline V gene lookup returns CDR1 LGHNA and CDR2 YSLEER. CDR3 length: 15 residues. CDR3 loop: CASSQADRPIYEQYF. CDR3 DNA: TGCGCCAGCAGCCAAGCGGACCGACCGATTTACGAGCAGTACTTC.

This clonotype has just a few counts. This chain joins TRBV7-8 and TRBJ1-5; no reliable D call. V dropped 5 bases and J dropped 14 bases, with 16 bases sitting between them. This CDR3 is 12 amino acids long. Germline values: CDR1 SGHVS, CDR2 FQNEAQ. The CDR3 protein is CASSPLALQKHF. CDR3 sequence (DNA): TGTGCCAGCAGCCCGTTAGCGCTCCAGAAGCATTTT. The full variable domain, completed using reference TRBV7-8 and TRBJ1-5, is GAGVSQSPRYKVAKRGQDVALRCDPISGHVSLFWYQQALGQGPEFLTYFQNEAQLDKSGLPSDRFFAERPEGSVSTLKIQRTQQEDSAVYLCASSPLALQKHFGDGTRLSIL.

This clonotype occurred a few times. The chain carries TRBV29-1 and TRBJ2-7; D might be TRBD1 (6 bases). Germline values: CDR1 SQVTM, CDR2 ANQGSEA. This CDR3 is built from 12 residues. V dropped 4 bases and J dropped 2 bases, with 9 bases sitting between them. The CDR3 sequence is CSVVDSPYEQYF. In DNA form, the CDR3 reads TGCAGCGTTGTGGACAGTCCCTACGAGCAGTACTTC.

In this sample, this clonotype turned up a few times. This chain connects TRBV5-1 to TRBJ2-1; the D is unclear. V lost 5 bases and J lost 0, with 12 bases in between. The germline V gene encodes CDR1 SGHRS and CDR2 YFSETQ. CDR3 length: 15 residues. The CDR3: CASSIGESSYNEQFF. The CDR3 bases are TGCGCCAGCAGTATCGGCGAGAGCTCCTACAATGAGCAGTTCTTC.

The chain links TRBV4-3 to TRBJ2-3; the match to TRBD2 covers 11 bases. The CDR3 sequence is 19 residues long. Germline lookup yields CDR1 LGHNA and CDR2 YSLEER. The ends lost 0 bases at V and 0 bases at J; junction bases unmatched: 8. The CDR3 DNA reads TGCGCCAGCAGCCAAGATATTGCTAGCGGGGGGAAAAGCACAGATACGCAGTATTTT. Translation gives CASSQDIASGGKSTDTQYF.

This clonotype showed up just a few times. The rearrangement links TRBV6-5 to TRBJ1-5; 7 nucleotides align to TRBD1. The CDR3 spans 14 residues. CDR1 and CDR2 from the germline V gene are MNHEY and SVGAGI. Losses at the gene ends were 6 bases for V and 2 bases for J; bases not matched to a gene: 4. The CDR3 region has the DNA TGTGCCAGCAGACCCGACAGGGGCAATCAGCCCCAGCATTTT. This sequence encodes CASRPDRGNQPQHF.

This clonotype has just a few counts. The rearrangement joins TRBV20-1 to TRBJ2-7; unclear D gene. V was clipped by 5 bases and J by 3 bases, with 11 bases between them. This CDR3 region has 12 residues. Germline CDR1 reads DFQATT; CDR2 reads SNEGSKA (reference sequence). The CDR3 loop is CSAPDSSYEQYF. The DNA for the CDR3 is TGCAGTGCTCCAGACTCGAGCTACGAGCAGTACTTC.

The J gene is TRBJ2-3, the V gene TRBV9, with 11 bases matching TRBD1. CDR3 length equals 16 residues. V lost 2 bases to trimming and J lost 0 bases; unmatched junction nucleotides: 2. Germline CDR1 SGDLS, CDR2 YYNGEE. The CDR3 coding sequence is TGTGCCAGCAGCGTGGGACAGGGGGGAAGCACAGATACGCAGTATTTT. It is translated as CASSVGQGGSTDTQYF.